The 18 T cell receptor beta chains below were found in one sample sequenced in a study of post-analysis software for immune sequencing data. General study findings and limits: Compared with controls, patients had more of five TRBV segments, including TRBV5-6, TRBV5-1 and TRBV20-1.

These receptors' antigens are unknown. Researchers reported that TCR beta cDNA libraries carried unique molecular identifiers. From the PCR reads, TCRdb called clonotypes with MiXCR, one entry per CDR3 protein. The data show 650,000 to 850,000 distinct CDR3 sequences, with just over 45% seen just once and over 4.5% held by the top ten. The sample taken for sequencing was blood. These TCRs come from a girl aged 10-17 years with multiple sclerosis.

J is TRBJ1-6 and V is TRBV29-1, with D possibly matching TRBD1 (6 bases). This CDR3 spans 13 amino acids. Germline CDR1 and CDR2: SQVTM and ANQGSEA. Deletions cut 6 bases from V and 6 bases from J, with 12 bases between. The CDR3 coding sequence is TGCAGCGTCAGGACAGCTACTAATTCACCCCTCCACTTT. Its protein is CSVRTATNSPLHF.

The genes are TRBV5-1 and TRBJ2-3; D is ambiguous. Germline V gene sequence: CDR1 SGHRS, CDR2 YFSETQ. The CDR3 consists of 15 residues. V shed 0 bases and J shed 4 bases, with 12 bases lying between them. CDR3 in amino acids: CASSLVRRLADTQYF. For the CDR3, the DNA is TGCGCCAGCAGCTTGGTGCGCAGGCTAGCAGATACGCAGTATTTT.

This chain links TRBV7-9 with TRBJ2-3; D gene uncertain. CDR1 is SEHNR, CDR2 FQNEAQ, per germline (reference sequence). The CDR3 runs 15 residues. V lost 5 bases to trimming and J lost 2 bases, with 14 bases between them. The CDR3 DNA sequence: TGTGCCAGCAGCCATCCTCTAGAGATCACAGATACGCAGTATTTT. Protein sequence: CASSHPLEITDTQYF. The full variable domain, with the rest looked up from reference TRBV7-9 and TRBJ2-3, is DTGVSQNPRHKITKRGQNVTFRCDPISEHNRLYWYRQTLGQGPEFLTYFQNEAQLEKSRLLSDRFSAERPKGSFSTLEIQRTEQGDSAMYLCASSHPLEITDTQYFGPGTRLTVL.

The V call is TRBV28, the J call TRBJ1-1; D not resolved. The germline V gene encodes CDR1 MDHEN and CDR2 SYDVKM. There are 14 residues in the CDR3. The germline V and J ends were trimmed by 5 bases and 1 base, with 11 bases remaining between them. The CDR3 protein is CASSGPPKNTEAFF. The CDR3 DNA is TGTGCCAGCAGTGGCCCCCCGAAGAACACTGAAGCTTTCTTT.

The genes are TRBV12-3 or TRBV12-4 and TRBJ1-1; D remains ambiguous. This CDR3 comprises 14 residues. V lost 3 bases to trimming and J lost 4 bases, with 12 bases between them. The CDR3 bases are TGTGCCAGCAGTTTTATCGATTTTGGCACTGAAGCTTTCTTT. Translated: CASSFIDFGTEAFF.

The chain has TRBV6-6 and TRBJ2-1; 8 bases fit TRBD1. The germline V gene encodes CDR1 MNHNY and CDR2 SVGAGI (reference sequence). V lost 2 bases, J lost 5 bases, and 11 bases stayed unmatched. CDR3 length equals 17 residues. The CDR3 DNA is TGTGCCAGCAGTTACGCCCTCGGACAGGGTCTGCACAATGAGCAGTTCTTC. Translating it yields CASSYALGQGLHNEQFF.

CDR3 bases: TGTGCCAGCAGCTTGCCAGGGTCAGGGCGCAATGAGCAGTTCTTC. This encodes CASSLPGSGRNEQFF. The chain joins TRBV7-9 to TRBJ2-1; tentative D call: TRBD1 (5 bases). V shed 3 bases and J shed 6 bases, with 15 bases lying between them. The CDR3 sequence is 15 residues long. Germline lookup yields CDR1 SEHNR and CDR2 FQNEAQ (reference sequence).

This clonotype was counted between two and nine times. The rearrangement joins TRBV15 to TRBJ1-5, with D uncertain. Trimming shortened V by 0 bases and J by 0 bases, and 6 bases separated the two germline ends. Germline V gene sequence: CDR1 LNHNV, CDR2 YYDKDF (reference sequence). CDR3 length: 15 residues. CDR3 loop: CATSRDAGSNQPQHF. CDR3 in DNA: TGTGCCACCAGCAGAGATGCAGGTAGCAATCAGCCCCAGCATTTT.

The chain employs TRBV6-2 or TRBV6-3 and TRBJ2-6; D possibly corresponds to TRBD1 (6 bases). Germline V gene lookup returns CDR1 MNHEY and CDR2 SVGEGT. This CDR3 comprises 16 residues. V lost 7 bases to trimming and J lost 4 bases, with 17 bases between them. The CDR3 is CASTRPTGTGANVLTF. The DNA of the CDR3 is TGTGCCAGCACTCGTCCCACAGGGACGGGGGCCAACGTCCTGACTTTC.

The V gene is TRBV20-1, the J gene TRBJ2-5; D unresolved. The ends were cut back, 6 bases at V and 0 bases at J, with 11 bases in the middle. The length of the CDR3 is 13 residues. The germline V gene encodes CDR1 DFQATT and CDR2 SNEGSKA (reference sequence). For the CDR3, the DNA is TGCAGTGCCCAGTACCGTGACCAAGAGACCCAGTACTTC. Translating gives CSAQYRDQETQYF.

The gene calls are TRBV4-1 and TRBJ2-7; D remains unclear. Per the germline V gene, CDR1 is MGHRA and CDR2 is YSYEKL. The CDR3 extends over 13 amino acids. Trimming pared 0 bases from V and 0 bases from J, leaving 3 bases between. The CDR3: CASSQENSYEQYF. CDR3 DNA sequence: TGCGCCAGCAGCCAAGAGAACTCCTACGAGCAGTACTTC.

The chain couples TRBV27 to TRBJ2-2, with D possibly being TRBD1 (5 bases). Germline CDR1 is MNHEY and CDR2 is SMNVEV (reference sequence). The ends were cut back, 6 bases at V and 6 bases at J, with 11 bases in the middle. The length of the CDR3 is 13 residues. The CDR3 sequence is CASRTGSPGELFF. Written as DNA, the CDR3 is TGTGCCAGCAGAACAGGTTCCCCCGGGGAGCTGTTTTTT.

V is TRBV13 and J is TRBJ2-7; D may be TRBD2 (5 bases). The CDR3 extends over 14 amino acids. The V end was cut by 2 bases, the J end by 7 bases, with 15 bases between. Germline V gene lookup returns CDR1 PRHDT and CDR2 FYEKMQ (reference sequence). CDR3 residues: CASSLIRGLGEQYF. CDR3 DNA: TGTGCCAGCAGCTTAATTCGGGGTTTGGGGGAGCAGTACTTC.

CDR3 in amino acids: CAISESRALEQFF. The CDR3 nucleotides are TGTGCCATCAGTGAGAGCCGGGCCCTTGAGCAGTTCTTC. The chain carries TRBV10-3 and TRBJ2-1; D remains unclear. V was trimmed by 2 bases and J by 9 bases, leaving 11 bases between them. Per germline, CDR1 ENHRY and CDR2 SYGVKD. The CDR3 consists of 13 residues.

This chain connects TRBV29-1 to TRBJ2-7; D remains unclear. Germline-derived CDR1 and CDR2 are SQVTM and ANQGSEA. This CDR3 is 11 amino acids long. V lost 0 bases and J 5 bases, leaving 5 bases between the germline ends. The CDR3 nucleotides read TGCAGCGTTGAAGAATCCCACGAGCAGTACTTC. Translating gives CSVEESHEQYF.

The chain links TRBV13 to TRBJ2-4; 10 positions match TRBD2. Germline CDR1 reads PRHDT; CDR2 reads FYEKMQ (reference sequence). The V segment lost 0 bases and the J segment 0 bases; nucleotides outside the gene matches: 5. The CDR3 spans 18 residues. The CDR3 DNA follows: TGTGCCAGCAGCTTAGGGGGGACTAGCGTAATAGCCAAAAACATTCAGTACTTC. This translates into CASSLGGTSVIAKNIQYF.

The chain has TRBV4-2 and TRBJ2-7; 8 nucleotides line up with TRBD1. With V trimmed by 0 bases and J by 2 bases, 6 bases remained unmatched. Germline loops: CDR1 LGHNA, CDR2 YNFKEQ. The CDR3 totals 16 residues. The CDR3 loop is CASSQESGGFPYEQYF. The CDR3 bases are TGTGCCAGCAGCCAAGAGTCAGGGGGCTTTCCCTACGAGCAGTACTTC.

The rearrangement joins TRBV20-1 to TRBJ2-7; perhaps TRBD1 as D (5 bases). Per the germline V gene, CDR1 is DFQATT and CDR2 is SNEGSKA (reference sequence). There are 16 residues in the CDR3. Trimming cost V 1 base and J 0 bases, with 16 bases left between them. The CDR3 sequence: CSARAPLGLSSYEQYF. Here the CDR3 DNA reads TGCAGTGCTAGAGCCCCCTTGGGGCTTAGCTCCTACGAGCAGTACTTC.